This T cell receptor beta chain stems from a study of shared clonotypes between healthy human individuals. The V and J ends lost 3 bases and 6 bases respectively, with 8 bases between them. The CDR3 spans 13 residues. The germline V gene has CDR1 LNHDA and CDR2 SQIVND (reference sequence). Subsets obtained from CD4+ cells comprised CD45RA+ naive and CD45RA-negative memory cells. Study-level results: On the whole, naive subsets had larger estimated richness than memory subsets had. Rarefaction revealed incomplete sorted-subset sequencing despite large depth.

Comments on this clone: Its antigen is undetermined.

Study processing details: ImmunoSEQ only sent back junction sequences with no quality scores, so filtering was done differently. Using immunoSEQ multiplex PCR, the repertoire was profiled, and TCRdb retains in-frame clones only, with some absent. Clone size and the V and J calls come from that table; the DNA yielded D and trimming. The sample contains fewer than 3 million clones, less than 95% of which appear only once. The sequenced sample was naive CD4+ T cells from PBMCs. Subset defined: CD45RA+ positively selected. The chain couples TRBV19 to TRBJ2-2; D is unresolved. The sequence came from a man younger than 35 in good health. Some clones in this sample may be carry-over from other donors' samples. CDR3 sequence reads: CASSMGFAGELFF. The DNA for the CDR3 is TGTGCCAGTAGTATGGGTTTCGCCGGGGAGCTGTTTTTT.